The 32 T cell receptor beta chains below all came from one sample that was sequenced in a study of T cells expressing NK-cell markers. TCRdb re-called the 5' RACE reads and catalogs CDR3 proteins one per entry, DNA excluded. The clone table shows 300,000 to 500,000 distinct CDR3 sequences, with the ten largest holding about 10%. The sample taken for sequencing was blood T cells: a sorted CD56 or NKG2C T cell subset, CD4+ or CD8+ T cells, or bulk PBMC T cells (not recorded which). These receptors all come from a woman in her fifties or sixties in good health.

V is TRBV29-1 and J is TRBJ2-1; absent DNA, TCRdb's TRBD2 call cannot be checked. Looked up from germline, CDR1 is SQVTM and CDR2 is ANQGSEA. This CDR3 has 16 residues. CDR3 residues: CSVPPSGRATHNEQFF.

This CDR3 is CASSGGQNTDTQYF. The chain recombines TRBV12-3 or TRBV12-4 with TRBJ2-3; TCRdb returns TRBD1, unconfirmable since there is no DNA. The length of the CDR3 is 14 residues.

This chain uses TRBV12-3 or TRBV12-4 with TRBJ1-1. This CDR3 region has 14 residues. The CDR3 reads CASTYIDSNTEAFF.

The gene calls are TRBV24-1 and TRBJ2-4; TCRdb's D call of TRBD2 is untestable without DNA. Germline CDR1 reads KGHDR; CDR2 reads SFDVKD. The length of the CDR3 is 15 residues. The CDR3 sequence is CATSDPGLAGNIQYF.

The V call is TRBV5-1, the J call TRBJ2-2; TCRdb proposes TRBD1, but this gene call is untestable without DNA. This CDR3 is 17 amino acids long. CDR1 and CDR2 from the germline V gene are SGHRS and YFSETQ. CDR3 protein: CASSSSPGQGKTGELFF.

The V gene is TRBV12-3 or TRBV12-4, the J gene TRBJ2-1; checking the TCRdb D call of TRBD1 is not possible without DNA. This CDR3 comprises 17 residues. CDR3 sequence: CASSSNTGTGRKNEQFF.

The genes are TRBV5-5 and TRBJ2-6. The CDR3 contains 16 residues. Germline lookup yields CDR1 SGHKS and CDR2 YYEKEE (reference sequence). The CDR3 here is CASSFQQGPGANVLTF.

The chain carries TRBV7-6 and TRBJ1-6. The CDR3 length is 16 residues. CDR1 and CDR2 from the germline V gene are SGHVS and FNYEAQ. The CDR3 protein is CASSLEGRANNSPLHF. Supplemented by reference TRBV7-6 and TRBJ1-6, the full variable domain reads GAGVSQSPRYKVTKRGQDVALRCDPISGHVSLYWYRQALGQGPEFLTYFNYEAQQDKSGLPNDRFSAERPEGSISTLTIQRTEQRDSAMYRCASSLEGRANNSPLHFGNGTRLTVT.

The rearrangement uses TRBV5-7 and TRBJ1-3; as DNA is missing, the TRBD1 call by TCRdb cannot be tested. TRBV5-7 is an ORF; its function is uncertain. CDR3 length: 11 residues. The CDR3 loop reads CASSCRGAIYF.

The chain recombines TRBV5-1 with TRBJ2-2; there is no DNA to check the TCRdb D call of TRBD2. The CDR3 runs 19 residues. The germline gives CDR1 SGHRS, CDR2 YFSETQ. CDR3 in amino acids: CASSRGLAGGGVNTGELFF.

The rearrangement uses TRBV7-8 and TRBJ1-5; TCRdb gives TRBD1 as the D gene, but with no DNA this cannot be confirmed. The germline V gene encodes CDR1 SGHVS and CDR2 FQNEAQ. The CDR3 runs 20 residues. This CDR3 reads CASSLVFWDAAGSSNQPQHF.

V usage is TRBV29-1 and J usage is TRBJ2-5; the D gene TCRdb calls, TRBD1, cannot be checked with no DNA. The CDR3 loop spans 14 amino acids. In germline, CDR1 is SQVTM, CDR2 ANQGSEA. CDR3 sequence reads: CSGKPTENQETQYF.

The CDR3 loop reads CASSFLPGQGNDEQFF. The chain is built from TRBV11-2 and TRBJ2-1; absent DNA, TCRdb's TRBD1 call cannot be checked. The germline CDR1 and CDR2 sequences are SGHAT and FQNNGV. The CDR3 is 16 residues long. The whole variable domain, filled in from reference TRBV11-2 and TRBJ2-1, reads EAGVAQSPRYKIIEKRQSVAFWCNPISGHATLYWYQQILGQGPKLLIQFQNNGVVDDSQLPKDRFSAERLKGVDSTLKIQPAKLEDSAVYLCASSFLPGQGNDEQFFGPGTRLTVL.

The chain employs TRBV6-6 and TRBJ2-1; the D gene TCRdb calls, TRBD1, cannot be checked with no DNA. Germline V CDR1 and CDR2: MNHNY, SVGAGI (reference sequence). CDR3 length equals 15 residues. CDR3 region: CASSPGDVSYNEQFF.

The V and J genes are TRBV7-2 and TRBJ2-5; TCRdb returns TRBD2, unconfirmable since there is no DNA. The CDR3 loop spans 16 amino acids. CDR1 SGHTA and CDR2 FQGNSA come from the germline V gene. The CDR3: CASSFWGTTPKETQYF. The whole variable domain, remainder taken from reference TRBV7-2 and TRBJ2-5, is GAGVSQSPSNKVTEKGKDVELRCDPISGHTALYWYRQSLGQGLEFLIYFQGNSAPDKSGLPSDRFSAERTGGSVSTLTIQRTQQEDSAVYLCASSFWGTTPKETQYFGPGTRLLVL.

This chain's CDR3 is CASSPQRNSYNEQFF. The chain recombines TRBV7-9 with TRBJ2-1. Germline-derived CDR1 and CDR2 are SEHNR and FQNEAQ (reference sequence). The length of the CDR3 is 15 residues.

This CDR3 reads CASSLAGTGGYNEQFF. V and J are TRBV12-3 or TRBV12-4 and TRBJ2-1; TCRdb selects TRBD1, and the lack of DNA leaves this call unchecked. The CDR3 is 16 amino acids.

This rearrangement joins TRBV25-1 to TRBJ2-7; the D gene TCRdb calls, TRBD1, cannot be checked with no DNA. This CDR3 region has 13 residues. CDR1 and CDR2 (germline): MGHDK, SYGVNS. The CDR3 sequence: CASLGQGAGEQYF.

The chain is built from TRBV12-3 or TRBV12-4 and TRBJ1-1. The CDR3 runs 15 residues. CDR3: CASSALGGENTEAFF.

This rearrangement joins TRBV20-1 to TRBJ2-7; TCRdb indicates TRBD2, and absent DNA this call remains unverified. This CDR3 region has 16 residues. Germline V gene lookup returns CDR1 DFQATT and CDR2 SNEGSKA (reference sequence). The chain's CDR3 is CSASIPVSGRSGEQYF.

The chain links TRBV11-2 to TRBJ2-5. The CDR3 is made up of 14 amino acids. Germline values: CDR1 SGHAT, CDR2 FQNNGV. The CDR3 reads CASSLDPTLRAQYF.

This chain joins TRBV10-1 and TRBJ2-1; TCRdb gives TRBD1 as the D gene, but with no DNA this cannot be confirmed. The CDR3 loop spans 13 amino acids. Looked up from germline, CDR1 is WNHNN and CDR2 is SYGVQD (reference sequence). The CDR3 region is CASTSTGYNEQFF.

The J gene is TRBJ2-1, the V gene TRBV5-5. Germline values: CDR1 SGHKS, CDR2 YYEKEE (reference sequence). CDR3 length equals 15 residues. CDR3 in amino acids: CASSLAGFGVNEQFF.

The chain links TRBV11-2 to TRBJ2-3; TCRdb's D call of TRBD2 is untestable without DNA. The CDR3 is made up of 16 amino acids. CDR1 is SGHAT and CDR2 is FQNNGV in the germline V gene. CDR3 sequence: CASSPRAGEAPATQYF.

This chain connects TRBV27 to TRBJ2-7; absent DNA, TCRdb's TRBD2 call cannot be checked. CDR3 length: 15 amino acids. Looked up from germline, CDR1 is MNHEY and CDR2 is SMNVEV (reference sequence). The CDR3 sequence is CASRNQGTRPSEQYF.

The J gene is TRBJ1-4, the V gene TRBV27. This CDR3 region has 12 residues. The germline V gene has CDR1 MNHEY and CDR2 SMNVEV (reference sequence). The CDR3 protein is CASKAGNEKLFF.

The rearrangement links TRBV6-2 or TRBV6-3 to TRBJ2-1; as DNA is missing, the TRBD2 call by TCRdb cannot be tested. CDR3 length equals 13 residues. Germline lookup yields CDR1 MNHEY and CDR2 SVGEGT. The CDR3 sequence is CASSNPLAGVGFF.

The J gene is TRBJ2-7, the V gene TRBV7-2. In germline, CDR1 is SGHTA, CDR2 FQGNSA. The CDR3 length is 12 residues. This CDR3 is CASSLRSREQYF.

The CDR3 protein is CASSEQGGESDEQFF. The rearrangement uses TRBV6-4 and TRBJ2-1; the TCRdb D gene call, TRBD1, has no DNA to confirm it. Germline CDR1 and CDR2: MRHNA and SNTAGT. There are 15 residues in the CDR3.

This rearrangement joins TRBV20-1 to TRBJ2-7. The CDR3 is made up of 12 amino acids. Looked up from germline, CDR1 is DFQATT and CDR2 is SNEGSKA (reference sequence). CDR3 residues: CSASPTPYEQYF.

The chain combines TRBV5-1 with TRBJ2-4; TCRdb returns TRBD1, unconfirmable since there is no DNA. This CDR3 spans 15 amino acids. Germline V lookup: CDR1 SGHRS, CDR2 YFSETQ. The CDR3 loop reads CASSAQDRGLNIQYF.

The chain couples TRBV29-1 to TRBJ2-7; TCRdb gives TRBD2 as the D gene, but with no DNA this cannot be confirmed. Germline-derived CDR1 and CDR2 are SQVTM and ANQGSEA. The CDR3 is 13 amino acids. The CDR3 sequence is CSHSAGGLGEQYF.